Below are 22 T cell receptor beta chains sequenced from a single sample in a study of cytomegalovirus exposure and HLA in healthy donors. Amplification used 60 Vbeta primers and 13 Jbeta primers. This table comes from immunoSEQ multiplex PCR, and its TCRdb copy is limited to in-frame clones, with some not included. The sample shows nearly 200,000 clones, around 86% of them seen only once. Sequencing input: PBMCs. These receptors all come from a man aged 25 to 40 in good health and CMV-seronegative.

J is TRBJ1-1 and V is TRBV2; D is unresolved. V lost 6 bases and J lost 3, with 11 bases in between. The CDR3 is 13 residues long. The V gene's germline CDR1 is SNHLY and CDR2 FYNNEI. The CDR3 bases are TGTGCCAGCAGCCCCGAGGGATACACTGAAGCTTTCTTT. Protein: CASSPEGYTEAFF.

V and J are TRBV25-1 and TRBJ2-4, with 9 bases identical to TRBD1. In germline, CDR1 is MGHDK, CDR2 SYGVNS. The J segment lost 0 bases and the V segment lost 10 bases, leaving 13 bases of the junction unmatched. The CDR3 sequence is 17 residues long. The CDR3 DNA reads as TGTGCCACCTCGGGACAGGGCCCAAATCTAGCCAAAAACATTCAGTACTTC. As protein: CATSGQGPNLAKNIQYF.

This chain uses TRBV11-2 with TRBJ2-1, with TRBD2 as a possible D gene (6 bases). CDR3 length: 16 amino acids. V was cut by 3 bases and J by 4 bases, with 16 bases left in between. The germline V gene encodes CDR1 SGHAT and CDR2 FQNNGV. DNA for the CDR3: TGTGCCAGCAGCTTTGGTCCCGGGGGTCGGTACAATGAGCAGTTCTTC. Its translation is CASSFGPGGRYNEQFF.

The genes are TRBV15 and TRBJ2-1; D is possibly TRBD1 (5 bases). The V end lost 8 bases, the J end lost 7 bases, and 18 bases lay between the germline ends. In germline, CDR1 is LNHNV, CDR2 YYDKDF (reference sequence). The CDR3 sequence is 14 residues long. DNA of the CDR3: TGTGCCACCGGGCCAGGGTGGGTTGCGAATGAGCAGTTCTTC. Translating it yields CATGPGWVANEQFF.

Concerning this clone itself: The junction differs from germline at one of its ends, possibly a read error. Here the CDR3 DNA reads TGTTCCAGCAGTTCTGGGGTTCACCAGGGGCTATATGGCTACACCTTC. Translating it yields CSSSSGVHQGLYGYTF. The rearrangement uses TRBV7-9 and TRBJ1-2, with a weak D call TRBD1 (6 bases). The germline V gene encodes CDR1 SEHNR and CDR2 FQNEAQ (reference sequence). This CDR3 region has 16 residues.

This clone was picked up a small number of times. The rearrangement uses TRBV7-9 and TRBJ1-1, with D perhaps matching TRBD1 (6 bases). The CDR3 consists of 16 residues. The V gene's germline CDR1 is SEHNR and CDR2 FQNEAQ (reference sequence). Trimming left V 1 base short and J 0 bases short, with 12 bases between. CDR3 DNA sequence: TGTGCCAGCAGCTTAGATAAAGGGGGGGTGAACACTGAAGCTTTCTTT. This encodes CASSLDKGGVNTEAFF.

V is TRBV6-1 and J is TRBJ1-6, with TRBD1 identical over 9 bases. V gave up 6 bases and J gave up 10 bases; unmatched junction bases: 7. This CDR3 has 14 amino acids. Per germline, CDR1 MNHNS and CDR2 SASEGT. CDR3 protein: CASRATGGGSPLHF. The DNA of the CDR3 is TGTGCCAGCAGAGCAACAGGGGGCGGGTCACCCCTCCACTTT.

The chain has TRBV28 and TRBJ2-7, with a possible D match to TRBD2 (6 bases). The V end lost 2 bases, the J end lost 3 bases, and 11 bases lay between the germline ends. This CDR3 contains 14 residues. Germline CDR1 and CDR2: MDHEN and SYDVKM. The CDR3 sequence is CASSLGASVYEQYF. Written as DNA, the CDR3 is TGTGCCAGCAGTTTAGGCGCTAGCGTCTACGAGCAGTACTTC.

V usage is TRBV6-6 and J usage is TRBJ2-4; 7 bases line up with TRBD1. Germline assignment: CDR1 MNHNY and CDR2 SVGAGI (reference sequence). This CDR3 is built from 14 residues. V dropped 6 bases and J dropped 4; count of bases not matched to a gene: 6. In nucleotides, the CDR3 is TGTGCCAGCAGCCACGACAGGGCAAAAAACATTCAGTACTTC. Protein: CASSHDRAKNIQYF.

The rearrangement uses TRBV5-1 and TRBJ2-5; 7 bases are shared with TRBD1. The J call may be faulty, since TRBJ2-7 better matches the DNA end. The CDR3 runs to 15 residues. Germline CDR1 and CDR2: SGHRS and YFSETQ. DNA of the CDR3: TGCGCCAGCAGCCCCGGGACAGTGAACTCCTACGAGCAGTACTTC. Protein: CASSPGTVNSYEQYF.

The rearrangement uses TRBV2 and TRBJ2-3; possible D gene TRBD1, 6 bases. Per the germline V gene, CDR1 is SNHLY and CDR2 is FYNNEI. CDR3 size: 14 residues. The germline V and J ends were trimmed by 11 bases and 1 base, with 16 bases remaining between them. The CDR3 DNA is TGTGCCGGTTCCCAGGGGATGGGCACAGATACGCAGTATTTT. Amino acid sequence: CAGSQGMGTDTQYF.

This clone was recorded only once. The rearrangement uses TRBV7-9 and TRBJ1-3; D not resolved. The germline V gene encodes CDR1 SEHNR and CDR2 FQNEAQ (reference sequence). CDR3 length: 12 residues. Trimming stripped 1 base from V and 8 bases from J, with 6 bases between. CDR3 coding DNA: TGTGCCAGCAGCTTAGTTGTAGACACCATATATTTT. It encodes CASSLVVDTIYF.

The chain carries TRBV27 and TRBJ2-2, with a possible D match to TRBD1 (5 bases). V was trimmed by 10 bases and J by 2 bases, leaving 17 bases between them. Germline CDR1 and CDR2: MNHEY and SMNVEV (reference sequence). This CDR3 contains 15 residues. CDR3 in DNA: TGTGCCACAGCCTCAGGGAACTCCAACACCGGGGAGCTGTTTTTT. Amino acids: CATASGNSNTGELFF.

This chain joins TRBV6-5 and TRBJ2-7; no clear D gene. Trimming left V 0 bases short and J 9 bases short, with 12 bases between. The CDR3 runs to 13 residues. Germline assignment: CDR1 MNHEY and CDR2 SVGAGI. The CDR3 loop reads CASSYSSTAGQYF. The DNA of the CDR3 is TGTGCCAGCAGTTACTCGTCGACGGCAGGGCAGTACTTC.

The gene calls are TRBV7-8 and TRBJ1-3; D perhaps matches TRBD1 (5 bases). The CDR3 is 14 residues long. Trimming left V 5 bases short and J 11 bases short, with 19 bases between. Germline CDR1 SGHVS, CDR2 FQNEAQ. CDR3 region: CASSPGKSGTSIYF. CDR3 DNA: TGTGCCAGCAGCCCAGGGAAGTCCGGGACTTCCATATATTTT.

V usage is TRBV18 and J usage is TRBJ2-7, with 9 bases fitting TRBD1. Germline V gene data show CDR1 as KGHSH and CDR2 as LQKENI. The CDR3 runs 15 residues. V was pared by 3 bases and J by 2 bases, with 5 bases of the junction left unmatched. As DNA, the CDR3 is TGTGCCAGCTCACCGTTAGGACAGGGGACCTACGAGCAGTACTTC. It encodes CASSPLGQGTYEQYF.

This rearrangement joins TRBV30 to TRBJ1-3, with D uncertain. The germline V gene encodes CDR1 GTSNPN and CDR2 SVGIG (reference sequence). The CDR3 length is 11 residues. V shed 5 bases and J shed 2 bases, with 4 bases lying between them. CDR3 sequence: CAWAAGNTIYF. The CDR3 region has the DNA TGTGCCTGGGCGGCTGGAAACACCATATATTTT.

This clone was observed a few times. J is TRBJ2-7 and V is TRBV27; TRBD1 matches at 10 bases. Germline V gene lookup returns CDR1 MNHEY and CDR2 SMNVEV (reference sequence). V shed 3 bases and J 6 bases; nucleotides not matched to a gene: 5. The CDR3 loop spans 14 amino acids. CDR3 region: CASSFFRDRGEQYF. CDR3 nucleotides: TGTGCCAGCAGTTTCTTCCGGGACAGGGGCGAGCAGTACTTC.

V and J are TRBV18 and TRBJ1-4; 7 bases match TRBD1. V shed 3 bases and J 2 bases; nucleotides not matched to a gene: 6. The CDR3 runs to 16 residues. Per the germline V gene, CDR1 is KGHSH and CDR2 is LQKENI. The CDR3, as DNA: TGTGCCAGCTCACCCGGGACAGCTTTGACTAATGAAAAACTGTTTTTT. It encodes CASSPGTALTNEKLFF. Looking up the rest from reference TRBV18 and TRBJ1-4 gives the full variable domain: NAGVMQNPRHLVRRRGQEARLRCSPMKGHSHVYWYRQLPEEGLKFMVYLQKENIIDESGMPKERFSAEFPKEGPSILRIQQVVRGDSAAYFCASSPGTALTNEKLFFGSGTQLSVL.

V gene TRBV25-1 combines with J gene TRBJ2-2, with 10 bases lining up with TRBD2. Looked up from germline, CDR1 is MGHDK and CDR2 is SYGVNS. The J segment lost 7 bases and the V segment lost 1 base, leaving 12 bases of the junction unmatched. CDR3 length equals 18 residues. The CDR3 reads CASSELRNSGRSHGELFF. In DNA, the CDR3 is TGTGCCAGCAGTGAATTGAGGAATAGCGGGAGGTCGCACGGGGAGCTGTTTTTT.

The CDR3 nucleotides are TGTGCCAGCAGCTTTGACAGGGGATTTGGGCAGTACTTC. It specifies CASSFDRGFGQYF. This chain joins TRBV5-8 and TRBJ2-7; 8 bases fit TRBD1. The germline V gene encodes CDR1 SGHTS and CDR2 YDEGEE. Trimming cost V 2 bases and J 9 bases; bases outside gene matches: 7. CDR3 length equals 13 residues.

The chain links TRBV7-9 to TRBJ1-1; 11 bases are shared with TRBD1. This CDR3 spans 13 amino acids. J was trimmed by 10 bases and V by 4 bases; bases with no gene match: 5. Germline values: CDR1 SEHNR, CDR2 FQNEAQ (reference sequence). The CDR3 DNA is TGTGCCAGCAGCTCAAGGGACAGGGGGGGAGCTTTCTTT. Protein: CASSSRDRGGAFF.